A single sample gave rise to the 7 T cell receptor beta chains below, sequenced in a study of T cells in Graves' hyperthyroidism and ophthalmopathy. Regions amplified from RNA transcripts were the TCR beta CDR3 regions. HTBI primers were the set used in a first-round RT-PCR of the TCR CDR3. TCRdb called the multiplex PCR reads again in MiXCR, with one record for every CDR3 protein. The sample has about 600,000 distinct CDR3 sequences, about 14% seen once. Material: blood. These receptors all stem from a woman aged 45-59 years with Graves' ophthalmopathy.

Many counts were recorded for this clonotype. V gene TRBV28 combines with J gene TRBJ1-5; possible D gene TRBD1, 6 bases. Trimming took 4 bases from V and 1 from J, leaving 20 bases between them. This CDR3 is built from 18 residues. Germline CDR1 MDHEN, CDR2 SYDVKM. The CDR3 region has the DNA TGTGCCAGCAGTTCCCCGTCATTTGGGGGCGCAAGCAATCAGCCCCAGCATTTT. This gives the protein CASSSPSFGGASNQPQHF.

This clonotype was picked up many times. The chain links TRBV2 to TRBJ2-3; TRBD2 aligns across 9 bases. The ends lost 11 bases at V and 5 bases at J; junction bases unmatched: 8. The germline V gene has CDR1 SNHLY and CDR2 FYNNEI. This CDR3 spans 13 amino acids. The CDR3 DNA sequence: TGTGCCGGGATAGCGGGAGTTATAGATACGCAGTATTTT. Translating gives CAGIAGVIDTQYF.

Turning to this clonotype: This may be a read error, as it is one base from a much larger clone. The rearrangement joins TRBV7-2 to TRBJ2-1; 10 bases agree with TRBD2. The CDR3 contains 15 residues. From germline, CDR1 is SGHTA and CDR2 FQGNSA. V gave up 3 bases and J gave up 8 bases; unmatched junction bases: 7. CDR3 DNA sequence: TGTGCCAGCAGCTTTCCCCTAGCGGGAGTCGATGAGCAGTTCTTC. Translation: CASSFPLAGVDEQFF.

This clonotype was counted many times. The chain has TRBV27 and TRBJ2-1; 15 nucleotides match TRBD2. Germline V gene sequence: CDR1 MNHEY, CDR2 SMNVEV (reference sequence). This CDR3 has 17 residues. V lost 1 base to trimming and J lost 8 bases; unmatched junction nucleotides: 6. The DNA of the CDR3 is TGTGCCAGCAGTTTATTCGGACTAGCGGGAGGGGGGGATGAGCAGTTCTTC. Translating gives CASSLFGLAGGGDEQFF.

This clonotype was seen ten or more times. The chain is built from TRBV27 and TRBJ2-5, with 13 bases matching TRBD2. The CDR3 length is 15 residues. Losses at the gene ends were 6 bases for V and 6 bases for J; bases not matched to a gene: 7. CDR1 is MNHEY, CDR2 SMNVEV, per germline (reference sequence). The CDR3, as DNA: TGTGCCAGCAGCCAGGGACTAGCGGGACTCAAGACCCAGTACTTC. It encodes CASSQGLAGLKTQYF.

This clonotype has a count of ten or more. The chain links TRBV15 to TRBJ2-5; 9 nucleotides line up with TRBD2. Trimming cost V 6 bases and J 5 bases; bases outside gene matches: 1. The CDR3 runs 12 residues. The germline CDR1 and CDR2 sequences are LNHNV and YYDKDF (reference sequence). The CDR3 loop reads CATRLAGETQYF. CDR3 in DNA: TGTGCCACCAGGCTAGCGGGGGAGACCCAGTACTTC.

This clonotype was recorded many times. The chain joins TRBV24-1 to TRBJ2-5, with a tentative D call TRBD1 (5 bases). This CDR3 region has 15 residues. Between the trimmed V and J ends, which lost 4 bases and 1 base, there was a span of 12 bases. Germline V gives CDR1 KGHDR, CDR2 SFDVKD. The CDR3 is CATSEDTGSQETQYF. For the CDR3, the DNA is TGTGCCACCAGTGAAGACACAGGTAGCCAAGAGACCCAGTACTTC.